The 2 T cell receptor beta chains below were found in one sample sequenced in a study of blood T cell repertoires in COVID-19. The method was immunoSEQ multiplex PCR; TCRdb's version includes in-frame clones alone and lacks a portion of them. In the table there are about 370,000 clones, 80% to 90% of which are singletons. The sequencing input was PBMCs or T cells enriched from blood (not recorded which). These receptors originate from a man aged 18 to 30 who had recovered from COVID-19.

The V and J genes are TRBV3-1 (or the pseudogene TRBV3-2) and TRBJ1-4, with 7 bases identical to TRBD1. CDR1 is LGHDT and CDR2 is YNNKEL in the germline V gene (reference sequence). CDR3 length: 16 residues. V gave up 1 base and J gave up 5 bases; unmatched junction bases: 7. The CDR3 region is CASSQGTGIKNEKLFF. DNA of the CDR3: TGTGCCAGCAGCCAAGGGACAGGAATTAAGAATGAAAAACTGTTTTTT.

About this clone: One end of the junction varies from germline; a read error may be responsible. CDR3 loop: CASGEEGDSQPQHF. The CDR3 coding sequence is TGTGCCAGCGGTGAGGAGGGTGATAGTCAGCCCCAGCATTTT. The V and J genes are TRBV2 and TRBJ1-5, with D uncertain. The V gene's germline CDR1 is SNHLY and CDR2 FYNNEI. The CDR3 runs 14 residues.